One and the same sample provided the 13 T cell receptor beta chains below, sequenced in a study of T cell repertoires in cytomegalovirus infection (dated by TCRdb to about 2019). Sequencing was carried out with an Illumina HiSeq 1500. The public reads were quality trimmed at Q25 with fastp and then assembled into clones with MiXCR by TCRdb, keeping productive beta chains. Records with the same CDR3 protein are collapsed into one entry carrying the most frequent genes and DNA. The sample records approximately 260,000 distinct CDR3 sequences, about 18% of which are singletons. Together, the top ten hold roughly 50% of the sample. The specimen sequenced was CD8+ T cells from PBMCs. The receptors were sampled from a human donor in good health (CMV status not recorded). Some clones in this sample may be carry-over from other donors' samples.

The table lists this clonotype with many counts. The gene calls are TRBV14 and TRBJ1-1; possibly TRBD1 for D (5 bases). Germline-derived CDR1 and CDR2 are SGHDN and FVKESK. CDR3 length: 14 amino acids. The ends were cut back, 1 base at V and 6 bases at J, with 12 bases in the middle. The CDR3 loop is CASSQVGRRAEAFF. The CDR3 nucleotides are TGTGCCAGCAGCCAAGTGGGTCGCAGGGCTGAAGCTTTCTTT.

The rearrangement links TRBV7-9 to TRBJ2-5; 7 nucleotides agree with TRBD1. CDR3 length equals 15 residues. Germline V lookup: CDR1 SEHNR, CDR2 FQNEAQ (reference sequence). V lost 0 bases and J lost 1; bases outside the gene matches: 2. For the CDR3, the DNA is TGTGCCAGCAGCTTAGCGTGGGACAGCCAAGAGACCCAGTACTTC. The encoded protein is CASSLAWDSQETQYF.

This clonotype was detected many times. This rearrangement joins TRBV7-8 to TRBJ1-5, with TRBD1 as a possible D gene (6 bases). This CDR3 has 17 residues. CDR1 SGHVS and CDR2 FQNEAQ come from the germline V gene. V was trimmed by 5 bases and J by 0 bases, leaving 17 bases between them. The CDR3 bases are TGTGCCAGCAGCCCCCCGACAGGCCGGTATAGCAATCAGCCCCAGCATTTT. Its translation: CASSPPTGRYSNQPQHF.

The chain joins TRBV25-1 to TRBJ1-6; the D is unclear. The V gene lost 0 bases and the J gene lost 7 bases, with 7 bases spanning the gap. CDR1 and CDR2 (germline): MGHDK, SYGVNS. This CDR3 is 14 amino acids long. The CDR3 DNA reads as TGTGCCAGCAGTGAATATGTGACGAATTCACCCCTCCACTTT. Protein product: CASSEYVTNSPLHF. Looking up the rest from reference TRBV25-1 and TRBJ1-6 gives the full variable domain: EADIYQTPRYLVIGTGKKITLECSQTMGHDKMYWYQQDPGMELHLIHYSYGVNSTEKGDLSSESTVSRIRTEHFPLTLESARPSHTSQYLCASSEYVTNSPLHFGNGTRLTVT.

This clonotype was recorded at least ten times. V gene TRBV11-2 combines with J gene TRBJ2-3, with unresolved D. Germline V CDR1 and CDR2: SGHAT, FQNNGV. This CDR3 region has 16 residues. V was shortened by 0 bases and J by 2 bases, with 12 bases between the two germline ends. Here the CDR3 reads CASSLEMTGNTDTQYF. In nucleotides, the CDR3 is TGTGCCAGCAGCTTAGAGATGACGGGTAACACAGATACGCAGTATTTT.

This clonotype came up many times. The chain carries TRBV4-3 and TRBJ2-7; no definite D call. CDR3 length: 15 amino acids. Between the trimmed V and J ends, which lost 1 base and 3 bases, there was a span of 13 bases. Germline CDR1 and CDR2: LGHNA and YSLEER. This CDR3 is CASSQGLATLYEQYF. The CDR3 nucleotides are TGCGCCAGCAGCCAAGGCTTAGCCACTCTCTACGAGCAGTACTTC.

This clonotype was counted ten times or more. V gene TRBV6-2 or TRBV6-3 combines with J gene TRBJ2-1, with D possibly TRBD1 on 5 matching bases. The CDR3 loop spans 17 amino acids. In germline, CDR1 is MNHEY, CDR2 SVGEGT. Trimming pared 0 bases from V and 4 bases from J, leaving 16 bases between. The CDR3 region is CASSYSSSLRGYNEQFF. In DNA, the CDR3 is TGTGCCAGCAGTTACTCGTCCTCCCTAAGGGGTTACAATGAGCAGTTCTTC.

This clonotype showed up many times. The CDR3 DNA sequence: TGTGCCAGCAGCGAACGCTATCCCTACGAGCAGTACTTC. Its translation: CASSERYPYEQYF. The rearrangement links TRBV7-8 to TRBJ2-7, with no clear D. The V and J ends lost 5 bases and 2 bases respectively, with 10 bases between them. Germline V lookup: CDR1 SGHVS, CDR2 FQNEAQ. This CDR3 comprises 13 residues. Looking up the rest from reference TRBV7-8 and TRBJ2-7 gives the full variable domain: GAGVSQSPRYKVAKRGQDVALRCDPISGHVSLFWYQQALGQGPEFLTYFQNEAQLDKSGLPSDRFFAERPEGSVSTLKIQRTQQEDSAVYLCASSERYPYEQYFGPGTRLTVT.

This clonotype was counted between two and nine times. This rearrangement joins TRBV20-1 to TRBJ1-5; 9 bases are shared with TRBD1. This CDR3 has 15 amino acids. Trimming removed 2 bases from V and 6 bases from J; junction bases left unmatched: 8. Germline V gene lookup returns CDR1 DFQATT and CDR2 SNEGSKA (reference sequence). CDR3 loop: CSARTGRQGGQPQHF. CDR3 DNA sequence: TGCAGTGCTAGAACCGGCCGACAGGGGGGTCAGCCCCAGCATTTT.

This clonotype was seen only a few times. V is TRBV7-9 and J is TRBJ2-7; D is possibly TRBD2 (6 bases). V gave up 5 bases and J gave up 4 bases, with 18 bases separating them. This CDR3 is 15 amino acids long. Looked up from germline, CDR1 is SEHNR and CDR2 is FQNEAQ (reference sequence). CDR3 DNA sequence: TGTGCCAGCAGCGACCGGGACTCCTATAGTTACGAGCAGTACTTC. As protein: CASSDRDSYSYEQYF.

This clonotype was recorded at least ten times. The chain joins TRBV5-4 to TRBJ2-3, with D possibly TRBD1 on 5 matching bases. The V gene lost 2 bases and the J gene lost 1 base, with 8 bases spanning the gap. Germline loops: CDR1 SGHNT, CDR2 YYREEE (reference sequence). The CDR3 length is 14 residues. The CDR3 coding sequence is TGTGCCAGCAGCTTCTCGACAGGCACAGATACGCAGTATTTT. Translation gives CASSFSTGTDTQYF.

This clonotype was counted at least ten times. V is TRBV7-9 and J is TRBJ2-3; a possible D gene is TRBD2 (6 bases). Per germline, CDR1 SEHNR and CDR2 FQNEAQ (reference sequence). With 5 bases removed from V and 2 bases from J, the gap between germline ends came to 8 bases. The CDR3 is made up of 13 amino acids. The CDR3 nucleotides are TGTGCCAGCAGCCGGGACTTCACAGATACGCAGTATTTT. This encodes CASSRDFTDTQYF.

The chain is built from TRBV18 and TRBJ2-2; 7 positions match TRBD2. CDR1 is KGHSH and CDR2 is LQKENI in the germline V gene. The V and J ends lost 3 bases and 5 bases, in that order; junction bases with no gene match: 6. The CDR3 contains 15 residues. In nucleotides, the CDR3 is TGTGCCAGCTCACCGGCGATGCGGGGGACCGGGGAGCTGTTTTTT. Translated, it gives CASSPAMRGTGELFF.